The following is a TCR beta chain sequence with its context. Per the study methods: Amplification with reference gene primers provided the estimates of nucleated cell counts. Assay used: immunoSEQ multiplex PCR; TCRdb lists only in-frame clones, some missing. The V and J calls and clone size come from that table; D and trimming were worked out from the DNA. The table has 150,000 to 200,000 clones, around 81% seen once. The data originate from a study of blood T cell repertoires in COVID-19. On the study more broadly: From T cells, B-cell-depleted T cells, or PBMCs came the material, which was cDNA or gDNA.

CDR1 and CDR2 from the germline V gene are MGHDK and SYGVNS. The CDR3 runs 17 residues. V shed 5 bases, J shed 0 bases, and the junction held 5 bases outside the gene matches. Source material: peripheral blood. The J gene is TRBJ2-6, the V gene TRBV25-1, with 9 bases that match TRBD1. This sequence was found in a man between 60 and 75 years old with active or convalescent COVID-19. DNA of the CDR3: TGTGCCAGCAGTAAGGGACAGGGCGGCTCTGGGGCCAACGTCCTGACTTTC. This gives the protein CASSKGQGGSGANVLTF. The full variable domain, rest sourced from reference TRBV25-1 and TRBJ2-6, is EADIYQTPRYLVIGTGKKITLECSQTMGHDKMYWYQQDPGMELHLIHYSYGVNSTEKGDLSSESTVSRIRTEHFPLTLESARPSHTSQYLCASSKGQGGSGANVLTFGAGSRLTVL.